What follows are 4 T cell receptor beta chains derived from one specimen sequenced in a study of cytomegalovirus exposure and HLA in healthy donors. The PCR contained 60 Vbeta and 13 Jbeta primers. The data were produced by immunoSEQ multiplex PCR, yet TCRdb's version contains in-frame clones alone and is incomplete. The sample has under 200,000 clones, over 70% seen once. What was sequenced was PBMCs. These receptor sequences come from a middle-aged man in good health and CMV-seropositive.

The chain has TRBV4-3 and TRBJ2-7; D might be TRBD1 (5 bases). The CDR3 is made up of 14 amino acids. V lost 0 bases and J lost 3, with 9 bases in between. Germline V gives CDR1 LGHNA, CDR2 YSLEER. As DNA, the CDR3 is TGCGCCAGCAGCCAAGACAGGGTGGGCTACGAGCAGTACTTC. This codes for CASSQDRVGYEQYF.

The rearrangement uses TRBV19 and TRBJ2-3; the match to TRBD2 covers 11 bases. V shed 5 bases, J shed 6 bases, and the junction held 10 bases outside the gene matches. The length of the CDR3 is 16 residues. Per the germline V gene, CDR1 is LNHDA and CDR2 is SQIVND (reference sequence). This CDR3 reads CASSPRLAGSLDTQYF. Here the CDR3 DNA reads TGTGCCAGTAGTCCTCGACTAGCGGGGAGTTTGGATACGCAGTATTTT.

The chain has TRBV4-1 and TRBJ2-5; perhaps TRBD1 as D (5 bases). The CDR3 totals 14 residues. Germline V gene lookup returns CDR1 MGHRA and CDR2 YSYEKL. V gave up 1 base and J gave up 2 bases, with 8 bases separating them. CDR3 nucleotides: TGCGCCAGCAGCCAAGGACAGACACAAGAGACCCAGTACTTC. This codes for CASSQGQTQETQYF.

In the case of this clone: A read error may produce the germline difference seen at one junction end. This chain joins TRBV10-1 and TRBJ2-6; weak D call: TRBD2 (6 bases). The germline CDR1 and CDR2 sequences are WNHNN and SYGVQD (reference sequence). This CDR3 comprises 14 residues. The CDR3 sequence is CASSEGGGANGLTF. The CDR3 DNA reads TGCGCCAGCAGTGAGGGCGGAGGGGCCAACGGCCTGACTTTC.